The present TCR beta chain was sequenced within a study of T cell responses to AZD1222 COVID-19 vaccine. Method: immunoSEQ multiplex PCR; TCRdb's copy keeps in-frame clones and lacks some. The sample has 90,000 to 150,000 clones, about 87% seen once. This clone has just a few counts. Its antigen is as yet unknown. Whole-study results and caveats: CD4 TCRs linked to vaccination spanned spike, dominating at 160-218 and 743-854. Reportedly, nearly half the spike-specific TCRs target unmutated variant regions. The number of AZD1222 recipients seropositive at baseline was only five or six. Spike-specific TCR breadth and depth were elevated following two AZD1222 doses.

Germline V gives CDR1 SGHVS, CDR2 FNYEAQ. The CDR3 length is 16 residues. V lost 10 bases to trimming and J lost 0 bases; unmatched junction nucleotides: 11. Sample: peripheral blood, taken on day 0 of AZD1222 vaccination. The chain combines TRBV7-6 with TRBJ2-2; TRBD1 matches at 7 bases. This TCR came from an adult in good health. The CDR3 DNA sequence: TGTGCCATACGGCAAGGGGGCAATTCGAACACCGGGGAGCTGTTTTTT. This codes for CAIRQGGNSNTGELFF.